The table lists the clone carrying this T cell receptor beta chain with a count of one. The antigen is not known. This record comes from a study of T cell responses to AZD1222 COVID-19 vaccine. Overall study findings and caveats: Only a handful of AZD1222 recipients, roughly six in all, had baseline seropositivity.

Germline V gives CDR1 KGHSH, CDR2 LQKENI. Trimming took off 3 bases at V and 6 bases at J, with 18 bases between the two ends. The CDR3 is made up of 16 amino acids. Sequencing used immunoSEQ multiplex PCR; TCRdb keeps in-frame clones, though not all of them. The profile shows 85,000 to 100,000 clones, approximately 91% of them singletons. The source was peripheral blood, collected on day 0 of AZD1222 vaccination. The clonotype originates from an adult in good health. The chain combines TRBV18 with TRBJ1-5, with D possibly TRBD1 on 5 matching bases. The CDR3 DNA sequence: TGTGCCAGCTCACCCCCCCCCGGGGGATGGGGTCAGCCCCAGCATTTT. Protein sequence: CASSPPPGGWGQPQHF.